Listed below are T cell receptor beta chains from one sample, sequenced in a study of blood T cells in healthy people across ages. TCRdb re-derived calls from the 5' RACE reads in MiXCR, one entry per CDR3 protein. The sample consists of roughly 1.5 million distinct CDR3 sequences, approximately 43% of them appearing once. Sequenced input: blood. These receptors were collected from a woman between 18 and 29 years old in good health. CDR3s include the opening cysteine and the closing phenylalanine or tryptophan. Each record gives: V gene, clone size, D gene, J gene, CDR3 protein, CDR3 DNA. A D gene is named only where the DNA matches it firmly. Only some rows state a clone size, as once, few, many or a class for expanded clones.

V gene: TRBV3-1; clone size: few; D gene: .; J gene: TRBJ2-3; CDR3 protein: CASSQEGRITDTQYF; CDR3 DNA: TGTGCCAGCAGCCAAGAAGGGAGGATCACAGATACGCAGTATTTT
V gene: TRBV7-2; clone size: .; D gene: TRBD2; J gene: TRBJ2-3; CDR3 protein: CASSDGLAVRTDTQYF; CDR3 DNA: TGTGCCAGCAGCGACGGACTAGCGGTCCGCACAGATACGCAGTATTTT
V gene: TRBV20-1; clone size: .; D gene: TRBD2; J gene: TRBJ2-1; CDR3 protein: CSARDGGTSVNEQFF; CDR3 DNA: TGCAGTGCTAGAGACGGCGGGACTAGCGTTAATGAGCAGTTCTTC
V gene: TRBV27; clone size: many; D gene: .; J gene: TRBJ1-5; CDR3 protein: CASSLSIIQGGNQPQHF; CDR3 DNA: TGTGCCAGCAGTTTATCCATAATACAGGGTGGCAATCAGCCCCAGCATTTT
V gene: TRBV29-1; clone size: few; D gene: TRBD2; J gene: TRBJ2-3; CDR3 protein: CSVGRLAGVLDTQYF; CDR3 DNA: TGCAGCGTTGGTCGGCTAGCGGGAGTGCTAGATACGCAGTATTTT
V gene: TRBV7-2; clone size: .; D gene: TRBD2; J gene: TRBJ2-1; CDR3 protein: CASSLYTSGFYEQFF; CDR3 DNA: TGTGCCAGCAGCTTATATACTAGCGGCTTCTATGAGCAGTTCTTC
V gene: TRBV20-1; clone size: .; D gene: .; J gene: TRBJ2-5; CDR3 protein: CSARDLRMEETQYF; CDR3 DNA: TGCAGTGCTAGAGATTTGAGGATGGAAGAGACCCAGTACTTC
V gene: TRBV9; clone size: .; D gene: .; J gene: TRBJ1-1; CDR3 protein: CASGRGVNTEAFF; CDR3 DNA: TGTGCCAGCGGCCGGGGGGTGAACACTGAAGCTTTCTTT
V gene: TRBV12-3/TRBV12-4; clone size: .; D gene: TRBD1; J gene: TRBJ2-7; CDR3 protein: CASISWGGQGQYF; CDR3 DNA: TGTGCCAGCATTTCCTGGGGAGGACAGGGGCAGTACTTC
V gene: TRBV10-3; clone size: .; D gene: TRBD1; J gene: TRBJ2-1; CDR3 protein: CAISEPRTGRGNEQFF; CDR3 DNA: TGTGCCATCAGTGAGCCCAGGACAGGAAGGGGCAATGAGCAGTTCTTC
V gene: TRBV20-1; clone size: .; D gene: .; J gene: TRBJ1-2; CDR3 protein: CSAPDRALGRYGYTF; CDR3 DNA: TGCAGTGCCCCTGACAGAGCCCTTGGGCGCTATGGCTACACCTTC
V gene: TRBV6-5; clone size: .; D gene: .; J gene: TRBJ1-2; CDR3 protein: CASRRAGALYYGYTF; CDR3 DNA: TGTGCCAGCCGCCGCGCCGGGGCCCTCTACTATGGCTACACCTTC
V gene: TRBV7-2; clone size: few; D gene: TRBD2; J gene: TRBJ2-7; CDR3 protein: CASSLATSGTPCEQYF; CDR3 DNA: TGTGCCAGCAGCTTAGCGACTAGCGGGACACCCTGCGAGCAGTACTTC
V gene: TRBV6-2/TRBV6-3; clone size: .; D gene: .; J gene: TRBJ2-7; CDR3 protein: CASSDERPLYEQYF; CDR3 DNA: TGTGCCAGCAGTGACGAGAGGCCGCTTTACGAGCAGTACTTC
V gene: TRBV7-2; clone size: .; D gene: .; J gene: TRBJ2-3; CDR3 protein: CASNPVEWSTDTQYF; CDR3 DNA: TGTGCCAGCAACCCCGTGGAGTGGTCCACAGATACGCAGTATTTT
V gene: TRBV29-1; clone size: .; D gene: .; J gene: TRBJ1-1; CDR3 protein: CSVYDRTEAFF; CDR3 DNA: TGCAGCGTTTACGACAGGACTGAAGCTTTCTTT
V gene: TRBV7-9; clone size: .; D gene: TRBD1; J gene: TRBJ1-4; CDR3 protein: CASSLEGTATNEKLFF; CDR3 DNA: TGTGCCAGCAGCTTAGAGGGGACAGCGACTAATGAAAAACTGTTTTTT
V gene: TRBV11-2; clone size: .; D gene: .; J gene: TRBJ2-7; CDR3 protein: CASSSARLSHEQYF; CDR3 DNA: TGTGCCAGCAGCTCAGCCCGGCTTAGCCACGAGCAGTACTTC
V gene: TRBV4-3; clone size: few; D gene: .; J gene: TRBJ2-1; CDR3 protein: CASSQGRLPYNEQFF; CDR3 DNA: TGCGCCAGCAGCCAGGGACGGCTCCCTTACAATGAGCAGTTCTTC
V gene: TRBV11-2; clone size: few; D gene: .; J gene: TRBJ2-1; CDR3 protein: CASSSRDRSSYNEQFF; CDR3 DNA: TGTGCCAGCAGCTCCCGGGACCGGAGCTCCTACAATGAGCAGTTCTTC
V gene: TRBV28; clone size: .; D gene: .; J gene: TRBJ2-7; CDR3 protein: CASSPQAPRLYEQYF; CDR3 DNA: TGTGCCAGCAGTCCCCAGGCACCTAGGCTCTACGAGCAGTACTTC
V gene: TRBV20-1; clone size: few; D gene: TRBD1; J gene: TRBJ2-1; CDR3 protein: CSLLQGNRHNEQFF; CDR3 DNA: TGCAGTCTACTACAGGGGAATCGTCACAATGAGCAGTTCTTC
V gene: TRBV7-2; clone size: few; D gene: .; J gene: TRBJ2-5; CDR3 protein: CASSPGPWETQYF; CDR3 DNA: TGTGCCAGCAGCCCCGGGCCGTGGGAGACCCAGTACTTC
V gene: TRBV4-1; clone size: few; D gene: .; J gene: TRBJ2-5; CDR3 protein: CASSQPLGRQETQYF; CDR3 DNA: TGCGCCAGCAGCCAACCACTAGGAAGGCAAGAGACCCAGTACTTC
V gene: TRBV6-1; clone size: few; D gene: .; J gene: TRBJ1-5; CDR3 protein: CASSEARQYSNQPQHF; CDR3 DNA: TGTGCCAGCAGTGAAGCGCGACAGTATAGCAATCAGCCCCAGCATTTT